These 22 T cell receptor beta chains were sequenced from one sample in a study of T cells after yellow fever vaccination. One entry per CDR3 protein results from TCRdb running MiXCR on the 5' RACE reads. There are roughly 320,000 distinct CDR3 sequences in the sample; approximately 11% occur only once, and 3% to 4% lies in the top ten. The material was CD4+ T cells sorted from PBMCs, obtained 45 days after the yellow fever booster vaccination. The receptors were sampled from a man aged 18-30 years who received the YFV17D yellow fever vaccine.

The sample holds a few counts of this clonotype. This chain links TRBV20-1 with TRBJ2-5, with 7 bases aligning to TRBD1. The CDR3 is 13 amino acids. Trimming at V came to 1 base and at J to 1 base, leaving 0 bases not matched to a gene. CDR1 is DFQATT, CDR2 SNEGSKA, per germline (reference sequence). The CDR3 DNA reads as TGCAGTGCTAGAGGGGACAGCCAAGAGACCCAGTACTTC. It is translated as CSARGDSQETQYF.

The chain couples TRBV5-1 to TRBJ2-5; D possibly corresponds to TRBD1 (6 bases). The V gene's germline CDR1 is SGHRS and CDR2 YFSETQ. V dropped 4 bases and J dropped 1 base, with 11 bases sitting between them. The CDR3 contains 14 residues. CDR3 residues: CASSVGQFQETQYF. CDR3 DNA sequence: TGCGCCAGCAGCGTAGGACAGTTCCAAGAGACCCAGTACTTC.

V and J are TRBV6-6 and TRBJ1-3, with D uncertain. CDR1 is MNHNY, CDR2 SVGAGI, per germline (reference sequence). The CDR3 totals 16 residues. Trimming took 2 bases from V and 0 from J, leaving 11 bases between them. In DNA form, the CDR3 reads TGTGCCAGCAGTTACGCCCAGGCTAACTCTGGAAACACCATATATTTT. Translating gives CASSYAQANSGNTIYF.

This clonotype was seen only a few times. The rearrangement links TRBV6-5 to TRBJ1-6; D is unclear. The germline gives CDR1 MNHEY, CDR2 SVGAGI. V shed 0 bases and J shed 9 bases, with 6 bases lying between them. The CDR3 is made up of 13 amino acids. The CDR3 spells CASSYSGSSPLHF. The CDR3 DNA follows: TGTGCCAGCAGTTACTCAGGGAGTTCACCCCTCCACTTT.

The chain recombines TRBV6-5 with TRBJ2-3; 12 nucleotides line up with TRBD2. Germline CDR1 MNHEY, CDR2 SVGAGI. The CDR3 runs 17 residues. Unmatched junction bases numbered 9, after V lost 2 bases and J lost 6 bases. The CDR3 protein is CASSYVALAGGWDTQYF. The CDR3 nucleotides are TGTGCCAGCAGTTACGTGGCCCTAGCGGGGGGGTGGGATACGCAGTATTTT.

This clonotype was observed a few times. This chain links TRBV20-1 with TRBJ2-7; 8 bases are shared with TRBD2. The V gene end was trimmed by 6 bases and the J gene end by 5 bases; junction bases not matched to a gene: 12. This CDR3 contains 14 residues. CDR1 is DFQATT and CDR2 is SNEGSKA in the germline V gene (reference sequence). CDR3 sequence (DNA): TGCAGTGCCCATTTTCGGGGGGGCTCAGACGAGCAGTACTTC. This codes for CSAHFRGGSDEQYF.

This clonotype was recorded a few times. J is TRBJ1-6 and V is TRBV7-2, with D unclear. CDR3 size: 17 residues. The germline gives CDR1 SGHTA, CDR2 FQGNSA. Deletions cut 3 bases from V and 0 bases from J, with 12 bases between. CDR3 region: CASSFRTSSSYNSPLHF. The CDR3, as DNA: TGTGCCAGCAGCTTCAGGACCAGTAGCTCCTATAATTCACCCCTCCACTTT.

This clonotype was seen a few times. The chain links TRBV7-9 to TRBJ1-4; no clear D gene. Germline V CDR1 and CDR2: SEHNR, FQNEAQ (reference sequence). Trimming took 4 bases from V and 7 from J, leaving 10 bases between them. The CDR3 is made up of 13 amino acids. The CDR3 is CASSSGIFEKLFF. CDR3 DNA: TGTGCCAGCAGCTCCGGGATATTTGAAAAACTGTTTTTT.

This clonotype showed up just a few times. This chain joins TRBV7-2 and TRBJ1-1; a weak D match, TRBD1 (5 bases). Germline CDR1 reads SGHTA; CDR2 reads FQGNSA. The CDR3 sequence is 13 residues long. V lost 8 bases, J lost 7 bases, and 17 bases lay in between. The CDR3 region has the DNA TGTGCCAGCTACGACCGGGGGGGGATTGAAGCTTTCTTT. It codes for CASYDRGGIEAFF.

At least ten counts were recorded for this clonotype. V and J are TRBV4-2 and TRBJ1-2, with D hard to call. The CDR3 loop spans 14 amino acids. CDR1 and CDR2 (germline): LGHNA, YNFKEQ. V lost 2 bases, J lost 4 bases, and 11 bases lay in between. The CDR3 sequence is CASSQLDGSYGYTF. CDR3 coding DNA: TGTGCCAGCAGCCAACTCGACGGGAGCTATGGCTACACCTTC.

This clonotype was seen at least ten times. This sequence joins TRBV11-2 and TRBJ2-1; D gene uncertain. V was clipped by 5 bases and J by 7 bases, with 18 bases between them. There are 15 residues in the CDR3. Germline V gives CDR1 SGHAT, CDR2 FQNNGV. CDR3 sequence reads: CASSPENSFGNEQFF. DNA for the CDR3: TGTGCCAGCAGCCCTGAGAACTCCTTTGGGAATGAGCAGTTCTTC.

A few counts support this clonotype. The CDR3 sequence is CASVFRDRRTQQFF. CDR3 bases: TGTGCCAGCGTATTCCGGGACAGGCGTACTCAGCAGTTCTTC. The V and J genes are TRBV6-2 or TRBV6-3 and TRBJ2-1; TRBD1 matches at 8 bases. In germline, CDR1 is MNHEY, CDR2 SVGEGT. The V and J ends lost 8 bases and 11 bases, in that order; junction bases with no gene match: 14. The CDR3 loop spans 14 amino acids.

The chain uses TRBV6-2 or TRBV6-3 and TRBJ1-2; D is ambiguous. The germline CDR1 and CDR2 sequences are MNHEY and SVGEGT. V was clipped by 4 bases and J by 11 bases, with 17 bases between them. The CDR3 has 13 amino acids. The CDR3 nucleotides are TGTGCCAGCAGTTCCCCATCCACGCTGGGATACACCTTC. Residues: CASSSPSTLGYTF.

This clonotype was seen more than once but under ten times. The chain links TRBV20-1 to TRBJ1-2; D perhaps matches TRBD1 (5 bases). CDR3 length equals 13 residues. Deletions cut 4 bases from V and 1 base from J, with 10 bases between. Per germline, CDR1 DFQATT and CDR2 SNEGSKA (reference sequence). In DNA, the CDR3 is TGCAGTGCTATCCCGGGGGGTAACTATGGCTACACCTTC. Residues: CSAIPGGNYGYTF.

This clonotype turned up a few times. The chain is built from TRBV7-3 and TRBJ2-7, with 8 nucleotides matching TRBD1. CDR3 size: 15 residues. J was trimmed by 3 bases and V by 5 bases; bases with no gene match: 9. Germline values: CDR1 SGHTA, CDR2 FQGTGA. The CDR3 loop reads CASSVQPGGLYEQYF. The CDR3 DNA is TGTGCCAGCAGCGTTCAACCAGGGGGCCTCTACGAGCAGTACTTC.

In its sample, this clonotype was seen a few times. This chain uses TRBV7-2 with TRBJ1-3, with D hard to call. Trimming removed 5 bases from V and 0 bases from J, with 5 bases in between. CDR3 size: 13 residues. CDR1 SGHTA and CDR2 FQGNSA come from the germline V gene. The DNA for the CDR3 is TGTGCCAGCAGCGTCCTCTCTGGAAACACCATATATTTT. Translating gives CASSVLSGNTIYF.

The chain has TRBV5-8 and TRBJ2-2, with 7 bases identical to TRBD1. V trimming: 4 bases; J trimming: 4 bases; junction bases outside the gene matches: 7. Germline CDR1 SGHTS, CDR2 YDEGEE. The CDR3 extends over 15 amino acids. This CDR3 reads CASSQTGRGTGELFF. For the CDR3, the DNA is TGTGCCAGCAGCCAGACAGGGCGAGGCACCGGGGAGCTGTTTTTT.

The chain recombines TRBV4-1 with TRBJ2-3, with D hard to call. V was trimmed by 1 base and J by 5 bases, leaving 13 bases between them. The CDR3 sequence is 15 residues long. The germline V gene has CDR1 MGHRA and CDR2 YSYEKL. CDR3 DNA: TGCGCCAGCAGCCAAGTGACCAGGTTGGGAGATACGCAGTATTTT. It is translated as CASSQVTRLGDTQYF.

This clonotype was seen a few times. This chain joins TRBV6-2 or TRBV6-3 and TRBJ1-2, with no clear D. The V gene lost 2 bases and the J gene lost 4 bases, with 8 bases spanning the gap. This CDR3 region has 13 residues. CDR1 is MNHEY and CDR2 is SVGEGT in the germline V gene. DNA of the CDR3: TGTGCCAGCAGTTACGCCGCCCCCTATGGCTACACCTTC. Amino acids: CASSYAAPYGYTF.

This rearrangement joins TRBV5-4 to TRBJ2-3; D remains unclear. Per the germline V gene, CDR1 is SGHNT and CDR2 is YYREEE (reference sequence). Trimming removed 2 bases at V and 1 base at J, with 20 bases between. This CDR3 comprises 18 residues. DNA of the CDR3: TGTGCCAGCAGCTTTGGCCCTTCGCGTCCCCGAGGCACAGATACGCAGTATTTT. This sequence encodes CASSFGPSRPRGTDTQYF.

This clonotype was counted only a few times. The DNA of the CDR3 is TGTGCCAGCAGCCCGGAAACGACCACAGATACGCAGTATTTT. Protein sequence: CASSPETTTDTQYF. This sequence joins TRBV5-4 and TRBJ2-3; no reliable D call. The V end was cut by 4 bases, the J end by 2 bases, with 11 bases between. CDR1 is SGHNT and CDR2 is YYREEE in the germline V gene (reference sequence). The CDR3 sequence is 14 residues long.

The chain carries TRBV4-2 and TRBJ2-2, with TRBD2 matching over 8 bases. There are 18 residues in the CDR3. V dropped 2 bases and J dropped 1; count of bases not matched to a gene: 9. The germline V gene encodes CDR1 LGHNA and CDR2 YNFKEQ. This CDR3 is CASSQTGLEGRNTGELFF. The CDR3 DNA sequence: TGTGCCAGCAGCCAAACGGGACTAGAGGGGAGGAACACCGGGGAGCTGTTTTTT.